Below are 13 T cell receptor beta chains sequenced from a single sample in a study of T-cell memory formation after mild COVID-19. Each CDR3 protein is one row after TCRdb ran MiXCR on the 5' RACE reads. The sample contains around 390,000 distinct CDR3 sequences, approximately 16% of which appear only once. Sequencing used PBMCs or a T cell subset sorted from them (not recorded which). The source of these receptors is a man between 18 and 29 years old who had mild COVID-19 (a few samples of this study predate the infection). Cell type and time point are not known.

The table lists this clonotype with a few counts. The genes are TRBV6-2 or TRBV6-3 and TRBJ2-2; 8 positions match TRBD2. Germline V gene sequence: CDR1 MNHEY, CDR2 SVGEGT. The CDR3 contains 17 residues. V dropped 6 bases and J dropped 0; count of bases not matched to a gene: 9. The CDR3 sequence is CASREAPGGPNTGELFF. CDR3 DNA: TGTGCCAGCAGAGAGGCCCCGGGGGGGCCGAACACCGGGGAGCTGTTTTTT.

The V call is TRBV5-6, the J call TRBJ2-3, with D possibly TRBD2 on 7 matching bases. The CDR3 covers 16 residues. Germline CDR1 reads SGHDT; CDR2 reads YYEEEE. Trimming cost V 2 bases and J 7 bases, with 20 bases left between them. In DNA form, the CDR3 reads TGTGCCAGCAGCTTAGGATTGGGGGGGGCCGGGAATACGCAGTATTTT. Amino acids: CASSLGLGGAGNTQYF. The full variable domain, its missing parts supplied by reference TRBV5-6 and TRBJ2-3, is DAGVTQSPTHLIKTRGQQVTLRCSPKSGHDTVSWYQQALGQGPQFIFQYYEEEERQRGNFPDRFSGHQFPNYSSELNVNALLLGDSALYLCASSLGLGGAGNTQYFGPGTRLTVL.

The gene calls are TRBV5-4 and TRBJ2-7, with a weak D call TRBD2 (5 bases). The ends were cut back, 6 bases at V and 6 bases at J, with 16 bases in the middle. The CDR3 consists of 13 residues. Germline values: CDR1 SGHNT, CDR2 YYREEE (reference sequence). CDR3 nucleotides: TGTGCCAGCACCCCTCCGGATCGGGGCGAGCAGTACTTC. Protein product: CASTPPDRGEQYF.

This clonotype has more than one count but fewer than ten. The gene calls are TRBV7-9 and TRBJ2-1; D is possibly TRBD2 (5 bases). Germline V gene lookup returns CDR1 SEHNR and CDR2 FQNEAQ (reference sequence). Between the trimmed V and J ends, which lost 5 bases and 3 bases, there was a span of 14 bases. This CDR3 has 15 amino acids. The CDR3 DNA is TGTGCCAGCAGCCGTTCTCCGGGATTCTACAATGAGCAGTTCTTC. This gives the protein CASSRSPGFYNEQFF.

The chain is built from TRBV29-1 and TRBJ2-1; TRBD2 aligns across 11 bases. Germline assignment: CDR1 SQVTM and CDR2 ANQGSEA. The V and J ends lost 7 bases and 0 bases, in that order; junction bases with no gene match: 8. The CDR3 has 16 amino acids. The CDR3 here is CSANSLAGGSYNEQFF. The CDR3 DNA reads as TGCAGCGCGAATAGTCTAGCGGGGGGCTCCTACAATGAGCAGTTCTTC.

This clonotype turned up a few times. The junction differs from germline at one of its ends, possibly a read error. The chain joins TRBV4-1 to TRBJ1-1, with D tentatively TRBD1 (5 bases). This CDR3 spans 14 amino acids. Germline V lookup: CDR1 MGHRA, CDR2 YSYEKL. This CDR3 is CASSQGQGHTQAFF. Here the CDR3 DNA reads TGCGCCAGCAGCCAAGGGCAGGGCCACACTCAAGCTTTCTTT.

CDR3 residues: CASSQRLAGFHYEQYF. The CDR3 bases are TGTGCCAGCAGCCAGAGGCTAGCGGGGTTTCACTACGAGCAGTACTTC. The chain carries TRBV21-1 and TRBJ2-7; the table's D gene call, TRBD2, was not cross checked with the DNA. TRBV21-1 counts as a pseudogene. This CDR3 region has 16 residues.

This clonotype turned up a few times. CDR3: CASSFLGTGESYEQYF. Here the CDR3 DNA reads TGCGCCAGCAGCTTCCTAGGCACAGGGGAGTCCTACGAGCAGTACTTC. The chain is built from TRBV5-1 and TRBJ2-7; 7 bases fit TRBD1. V was clipped by 2 bases and J by 1 base; unmatched bases: 9. The germline V gene encodes CDR1 SGHRS and CDR2 YFSETQ. The CDR3 has 16 amino acids.

This clonotype was found a few times. The chain has TRBV5-1 and TRBJ2-7; D unresolved. CDR3 length equals 15 residues. V gave up 0 bases and J gave up 2 bases, with 12 bases separating them. Germline V gene sequence: CDR1 SGHRS, CDR2 YFSETQ. CDR3 sequence reads: CASSLGRALTYEQYF. The CDR3, as DNA: TGCGCCAGCAGCTTGGGAAGGGCCCTAACCTACGAGCAGTACTTC. Filled out from reference TRBV5-1 and TRBJ2-7, the complete variable domain reads KAGVTQTPRYLIKTRGQQVTLSCSPISGHRSVSWYQQTPGQGLQFLFEYFSETQRNKGNFPGRFSGRQFSNSRSEMNVSTLELGDSALYLCASSLGRALTYEQYFGPGTRLTVT.

The chain joins TRBV10-1 to TRBJ2-3; 11 nucleotides agree with TRBD2. Germline CDR1 WNHNN, CDR2 SYGVQD (reference sequence). This CDR3 has 16 residues. The V gene end was trimmed by 3 bases and the J gene end by 2 bases; junction bases not matched to a gene: 4. Here the CDR3 DNA reads TGCGCCAGCAGTGATTCGGGACTAGCGGACACAGATACGCAGTATTTT. It translates to CASSDSGLADTDTQYF.

This clonotype was counted between two and nine times. The chain links TRBV7-9 to TRBJ1-5; no firm D call. CDR3 length: 13 residues. V lost 3 bases, J lost 4 bases, and 7 bases lay in between. Germline values: CDR1 SEHNR, CDR2 FQNEAQ (reference sequence). The CDR3 sequence: CASSFTINQPQHF. The CDR3 bases are TGTGCCAGCAGCTTCACGATTAATCAGCCCCAGCATTTT.

CDR3 sequence reads: CASSLMVGGSTDTQYF. The CDR3 DNA sequence: TGTGCCAGCAGCTTAATGGTGGGCGGTAGCACAGATACGCAGTATTTT. V usage is TRBV5-4 and J usage is TRBJ2-3, with D unresolved. The CDR3 length is 16 residues. Germline assignment: CDR1 SGHNT and CDR2 YYREEE (reference sequence). Trimming shortened V by 2 bases and J by 0 bases, and 13 bases separated the two germline ends.

The chain links TRBV10-2 to TRBJ2-4; tentative D call: TRBD1 (5 bases). The germline gives CDR1 WSHSY, CDR2 SAAADI. This CDR3 is built from 14 residues. V was trimmed by 6 bases and J by 0 bases, leaving 9 bases between them. CDR3 bases: TGCGCCAGCAGCCAGACAGTAGCCAAAAACATTCAGTACTTC. It codes for CASSQTVAKNIQYF.